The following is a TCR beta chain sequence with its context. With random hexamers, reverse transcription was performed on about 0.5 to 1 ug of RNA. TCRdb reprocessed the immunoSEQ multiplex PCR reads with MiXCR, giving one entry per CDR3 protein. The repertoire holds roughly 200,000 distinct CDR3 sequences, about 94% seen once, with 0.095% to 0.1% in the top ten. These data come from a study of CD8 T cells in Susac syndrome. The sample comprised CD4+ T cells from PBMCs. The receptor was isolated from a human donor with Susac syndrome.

The CDR3 coding sequence is TGTGCCAGCCCAAACTCCTACGAGCAGTACTTC. The encoded protein is CASPNSYEQYF. The chain links TRBV19 to TRBJ2-7, with D unclear. The V end was cut by 9 bases, the J end by 0 bases, with 6 bases between. CDR3 length: 11 amino acids. Germline V gene sequence: CDR1 LNHDA, CDR2 SQIVND (reference sequence).